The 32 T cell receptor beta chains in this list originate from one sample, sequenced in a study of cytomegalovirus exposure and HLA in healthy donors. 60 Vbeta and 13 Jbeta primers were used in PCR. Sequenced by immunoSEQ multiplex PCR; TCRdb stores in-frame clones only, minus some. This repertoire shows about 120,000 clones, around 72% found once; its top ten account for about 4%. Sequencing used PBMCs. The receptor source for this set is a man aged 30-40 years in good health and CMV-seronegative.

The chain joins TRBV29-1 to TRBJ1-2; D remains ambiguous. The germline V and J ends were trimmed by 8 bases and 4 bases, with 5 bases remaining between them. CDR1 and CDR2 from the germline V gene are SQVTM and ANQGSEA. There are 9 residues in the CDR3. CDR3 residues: CSSSYGYTF. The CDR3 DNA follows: TGCAGCTCCTCCTATGGCTACACCTTC. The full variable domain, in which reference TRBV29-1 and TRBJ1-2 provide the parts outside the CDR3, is SAVISQKPSRDICQRGTSLTIQCQVDSQVTMMFWYRQQPGQSLTLIATANQGSEATYESGFVIDKFPISRPNLTFSTLTVSNMSPEDSSIYLCSSSYGYTFGSGTRLTVV.

The CDR3 loop is CASTPGTGGSYEQYF. CDR3 sequence (DNA): TGTGCCAGTACCCCCGGGACAGGAGGCTCCTACGAGCAGTACTTC. V gene TRBV19 combines with J gene TRBJ2-7; 8 bases map to TRBD1. CDR1 LNHDA and CDR2 SQIVND come from the germline V gene (reference sequence). CDR3 length equals 15 residues. With 7 bases clipped from V and 0 bases from J, the junction kept 8 bases outside the gene matches.

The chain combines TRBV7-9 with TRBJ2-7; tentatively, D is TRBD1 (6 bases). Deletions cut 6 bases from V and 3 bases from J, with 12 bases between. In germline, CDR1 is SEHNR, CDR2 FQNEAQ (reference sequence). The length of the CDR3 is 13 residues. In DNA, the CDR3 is TGTGCCAGCAGGCCAGGGGTGAGCTACGAGCAGTACTTC. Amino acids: CASRPGVSYEQYF.

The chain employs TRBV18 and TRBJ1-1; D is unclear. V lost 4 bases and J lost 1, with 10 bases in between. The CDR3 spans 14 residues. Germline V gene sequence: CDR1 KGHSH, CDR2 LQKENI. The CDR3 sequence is CASSLGLGNTEAFF. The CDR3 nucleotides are TGTGCCAGCTCACTAGGACTGGGGAACACTGAAGCTTTCTTT.

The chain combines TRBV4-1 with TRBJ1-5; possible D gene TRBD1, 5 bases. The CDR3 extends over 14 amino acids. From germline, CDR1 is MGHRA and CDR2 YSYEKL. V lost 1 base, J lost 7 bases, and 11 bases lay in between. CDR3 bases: TGCGCCAGCAGCCAAGCAGGGAGGGAGCAGCCCCAGCATTTT. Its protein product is CASSQAGREQPQHF.

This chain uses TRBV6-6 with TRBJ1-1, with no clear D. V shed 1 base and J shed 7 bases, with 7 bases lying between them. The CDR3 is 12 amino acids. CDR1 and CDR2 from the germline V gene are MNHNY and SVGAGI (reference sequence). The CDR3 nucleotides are TGTGCCAGCAGTTACTTGGAGAGTGAAGCTTTCTTT. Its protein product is CASSYLESEAFF.

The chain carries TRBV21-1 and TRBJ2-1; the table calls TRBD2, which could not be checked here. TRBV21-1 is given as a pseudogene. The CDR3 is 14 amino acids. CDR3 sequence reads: CATREALSYNEQFF. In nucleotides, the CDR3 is TGTGCCACCCGGGAGGCCCTATCCTACAATGAGCAGTTCTTC.

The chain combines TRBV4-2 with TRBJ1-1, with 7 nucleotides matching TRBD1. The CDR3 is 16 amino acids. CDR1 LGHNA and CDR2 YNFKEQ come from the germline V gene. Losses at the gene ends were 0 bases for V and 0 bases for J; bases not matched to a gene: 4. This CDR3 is CASSQETGTVNTEAFF. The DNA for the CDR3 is TGTGCCAGCAGCCAAGAAACGGGGACAGTGAACACTGAAGCTTTCTTT.

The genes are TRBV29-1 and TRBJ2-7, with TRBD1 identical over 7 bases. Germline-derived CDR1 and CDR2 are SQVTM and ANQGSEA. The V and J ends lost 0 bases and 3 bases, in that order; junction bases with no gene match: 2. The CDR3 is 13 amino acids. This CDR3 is CSVEERQGYEQYF. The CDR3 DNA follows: TGCAGCGTTGAAGAGAGACAGGGCTACGAGCAGTACTTC.

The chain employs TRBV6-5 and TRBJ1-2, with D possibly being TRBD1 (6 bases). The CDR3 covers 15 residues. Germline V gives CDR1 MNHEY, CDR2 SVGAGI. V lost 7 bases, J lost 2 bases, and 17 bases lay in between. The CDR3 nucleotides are TGTGCCAGCAACCCACAGGGACGGTCGAACTATGGCTACACCTTC. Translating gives CASNPQGRSNYGYTF.

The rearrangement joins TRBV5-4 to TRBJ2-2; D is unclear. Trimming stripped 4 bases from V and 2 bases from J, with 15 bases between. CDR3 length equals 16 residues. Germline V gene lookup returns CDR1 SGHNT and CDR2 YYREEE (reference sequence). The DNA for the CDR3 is TGTGCCAGCAGCCCTGAGGCTACACTTAACACCGGGGAGCTGTTTTTT. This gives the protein CASSPEATLNTGELFF.

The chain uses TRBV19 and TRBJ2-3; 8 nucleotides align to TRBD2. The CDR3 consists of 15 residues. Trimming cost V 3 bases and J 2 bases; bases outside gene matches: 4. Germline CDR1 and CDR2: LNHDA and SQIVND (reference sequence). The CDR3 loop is CASSITGLDTDTQYF. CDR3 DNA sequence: TGTGCCAGTAGTATCACGGGACTAGACACAGATACGCAGTATTTT. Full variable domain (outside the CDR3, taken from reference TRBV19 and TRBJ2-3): DGGITQSPKYLFRKEGQNVTLSCEQNLNHDAMYWYRQDPGQGLRLIYYSQIVNDFQKGDIAEGYSVSREKKESFPLTVTSAQKNPTAFYLCASSITGLDTDTQYFGPGTRLTVL.

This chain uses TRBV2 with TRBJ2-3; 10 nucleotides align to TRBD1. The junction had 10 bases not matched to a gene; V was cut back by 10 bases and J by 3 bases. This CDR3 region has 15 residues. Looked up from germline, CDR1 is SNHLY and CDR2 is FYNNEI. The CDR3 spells CATSRQGARTDTQYF. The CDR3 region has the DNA TGTGCCACGTCACGACAGGGGGCTCGTACAGATACGCAGTATTTT.

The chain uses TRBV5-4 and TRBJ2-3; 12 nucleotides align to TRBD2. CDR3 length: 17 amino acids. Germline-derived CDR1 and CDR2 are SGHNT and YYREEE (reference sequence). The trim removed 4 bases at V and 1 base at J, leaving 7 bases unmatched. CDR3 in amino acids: CASSPPSGGAGTDTQYF. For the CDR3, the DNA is TGTGCCAGCAGCCCACCTAGCGGGGGGGCGGGCACAGATACGCAGTATTTT.

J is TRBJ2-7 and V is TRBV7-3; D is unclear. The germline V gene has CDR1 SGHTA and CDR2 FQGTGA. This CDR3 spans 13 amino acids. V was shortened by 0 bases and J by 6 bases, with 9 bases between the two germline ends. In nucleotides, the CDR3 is TGTGCCAGCAGCTTAACGTACAGTAGCGAGCAGTACTTC. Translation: CASSLTYSSEQYF.

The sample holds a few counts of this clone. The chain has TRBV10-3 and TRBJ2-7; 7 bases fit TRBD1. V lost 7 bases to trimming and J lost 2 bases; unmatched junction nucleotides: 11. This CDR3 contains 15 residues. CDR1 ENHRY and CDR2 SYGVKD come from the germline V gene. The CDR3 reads CAINLRDSSPYEQYF. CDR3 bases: TGTGCCATCAACCTCCGGGACAGCTCACCCTACGAGCAGTACTTC.

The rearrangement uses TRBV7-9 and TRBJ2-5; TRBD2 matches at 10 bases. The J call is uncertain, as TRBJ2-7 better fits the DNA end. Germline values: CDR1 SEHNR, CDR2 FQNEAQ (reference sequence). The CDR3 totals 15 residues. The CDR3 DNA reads TGTGCCAGCAGCTTAACTAGCGGGACTACCTACGAGCAGTACTTC. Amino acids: CASSLTSGTTYEQYF.

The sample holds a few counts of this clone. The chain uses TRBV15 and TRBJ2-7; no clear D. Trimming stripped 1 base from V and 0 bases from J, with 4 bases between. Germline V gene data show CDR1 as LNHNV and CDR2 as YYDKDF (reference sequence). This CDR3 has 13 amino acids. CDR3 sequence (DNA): TGTGCCACCAGCAGAGTGAGCTCCTACGAGCAGTACTTC. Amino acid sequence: CATSRVSSYEQYF.

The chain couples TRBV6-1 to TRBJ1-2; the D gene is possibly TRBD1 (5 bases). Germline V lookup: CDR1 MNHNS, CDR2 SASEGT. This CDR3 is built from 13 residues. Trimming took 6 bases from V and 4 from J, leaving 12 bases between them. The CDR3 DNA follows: TGTGCCAGCAGGGCAGGGCTCGGCTATGGCTACACCTTC. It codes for CASRAGLGYGYTF.

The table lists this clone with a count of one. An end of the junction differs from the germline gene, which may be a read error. The CDR3 DNA follows: TGTTCCAGCAGCTTAGGGCAGGGGTTAGGCAATCAGCCCCAGCATTTT. Translating it yields CSSSLGQGLGNQPQHF. The V gene is TRBV7-9, the J gene TRBJ1-5; perhaps TRBD1 as D (6 bases). The CDR3 has 16 residues. Germline CDR1 and CDR2: SEHNR and FQNEAQ (reference sequence).

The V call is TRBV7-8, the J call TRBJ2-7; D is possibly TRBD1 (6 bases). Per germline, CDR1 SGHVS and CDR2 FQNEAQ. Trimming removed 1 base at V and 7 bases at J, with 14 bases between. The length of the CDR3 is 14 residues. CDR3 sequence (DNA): TGTGCCAGCAGCTTAGACAGGGTAGAGTCTGAGCAGTACTTC. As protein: CASSLDRVESEQYF.

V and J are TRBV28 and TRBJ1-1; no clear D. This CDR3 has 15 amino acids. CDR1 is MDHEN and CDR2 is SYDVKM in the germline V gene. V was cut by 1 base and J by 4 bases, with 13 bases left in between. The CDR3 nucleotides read TGTGCCAGCAGTTTATTGGGTAGGGAGGGCACTGAAGCTTTCTTT. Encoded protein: CASSLLGREGTEAFF.

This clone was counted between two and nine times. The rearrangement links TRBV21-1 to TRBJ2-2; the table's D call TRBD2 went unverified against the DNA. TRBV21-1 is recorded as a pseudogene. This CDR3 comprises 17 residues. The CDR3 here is CASKSKWRGGLTGELFF. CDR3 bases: TGTGCCAGCAAGAGCAAATGGAGGGGGGGGCTCACCGGGGAGCTGTTTTTT.

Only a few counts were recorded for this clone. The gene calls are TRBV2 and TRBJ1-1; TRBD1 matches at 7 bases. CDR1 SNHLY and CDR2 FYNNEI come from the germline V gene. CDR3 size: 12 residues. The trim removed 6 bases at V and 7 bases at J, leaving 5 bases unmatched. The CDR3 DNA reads TGTGCCAGCAGGGGGGACAGTCTTGAAGCTTTCTTT. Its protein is CASRGDSLEAFF.

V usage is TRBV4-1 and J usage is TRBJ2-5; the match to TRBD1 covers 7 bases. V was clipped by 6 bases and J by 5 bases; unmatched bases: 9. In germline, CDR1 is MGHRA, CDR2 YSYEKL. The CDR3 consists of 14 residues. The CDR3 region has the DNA TGCGCCAGCAGACAGACAGGGCAGTGGGAGACCCAGTACTTC. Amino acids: CASRQTGQWETQYF.

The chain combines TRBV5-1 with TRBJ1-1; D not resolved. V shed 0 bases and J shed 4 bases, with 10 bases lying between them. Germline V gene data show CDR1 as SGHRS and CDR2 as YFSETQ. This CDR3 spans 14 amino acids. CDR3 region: CASSLDGGSTEAFF. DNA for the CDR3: TGCGCCAGCAGCTTGGATGGTGGGAGCACTGAAGCTTTCTTT.

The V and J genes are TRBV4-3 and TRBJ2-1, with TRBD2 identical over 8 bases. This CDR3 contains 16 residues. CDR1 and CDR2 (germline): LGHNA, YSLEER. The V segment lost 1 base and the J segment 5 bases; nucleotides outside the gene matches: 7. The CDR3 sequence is CASSQVGGGRHNEQFF. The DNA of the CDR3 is TGCGCCAGCAGCCAAGTAGGCGGGGGGCGACACAATGAGCAGTTCTTC.

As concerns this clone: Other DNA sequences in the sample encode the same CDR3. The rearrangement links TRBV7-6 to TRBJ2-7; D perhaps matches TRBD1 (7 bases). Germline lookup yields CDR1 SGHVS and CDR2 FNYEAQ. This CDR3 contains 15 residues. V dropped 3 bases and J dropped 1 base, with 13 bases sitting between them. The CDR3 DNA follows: TGTGCCAGCAGCTTGGAGGGGACAGCATCCTACGAGCAGTACTTC. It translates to CASSLEGTASYEQYF.

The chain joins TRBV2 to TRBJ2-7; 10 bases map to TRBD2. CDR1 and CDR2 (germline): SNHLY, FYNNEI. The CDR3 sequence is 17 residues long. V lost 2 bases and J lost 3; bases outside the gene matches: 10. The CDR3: CASSESGGLAGVYEQYF. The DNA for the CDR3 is TGTGCCAGCAGTGAAAGCGGGGGGCTAGCGGGGGTCTACGAGCAGTACTTC. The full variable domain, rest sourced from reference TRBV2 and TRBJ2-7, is EPEVTQTPSHQVTQMGQEVILRCVPISNHLYFYWYRQILGQKVEFLVSFYNNEISEKSEIFDDQFSVERPDGSNFTLKIRSTKLEDSAMYFCASSESGGLAGVYEQYFGPGTRLTVT.

For the CDR3, the DNA is TGTGCCAGCAGAAGGACAGGAGGCACAGATACGCAGTATTTT. This gives the protein CASRRTGGTDTQYF. The chain carries TRBV6-1 and TRBJ2-3; 7 positions agree with TRBD1. Germline lookup yields CDR1 MNHNS and CDR2 SASEGT. After removal of 6 bases from V and 1 base from J, the junction contained 4 bases not matched to a gene. The CDR3 totals 14 residues.

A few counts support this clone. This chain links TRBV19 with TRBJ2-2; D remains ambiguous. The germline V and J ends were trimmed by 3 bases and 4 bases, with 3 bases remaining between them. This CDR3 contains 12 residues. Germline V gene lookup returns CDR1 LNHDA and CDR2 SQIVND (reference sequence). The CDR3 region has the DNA TGTGCCAGTAGTATTCTCACCGGGGAGCTGTTTTTT. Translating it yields CASSILTGELFF.

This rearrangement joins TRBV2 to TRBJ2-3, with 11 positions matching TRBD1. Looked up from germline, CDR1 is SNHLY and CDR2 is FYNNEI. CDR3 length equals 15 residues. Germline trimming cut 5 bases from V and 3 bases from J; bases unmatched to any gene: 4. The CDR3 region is CASSPDRGLTDTQYF. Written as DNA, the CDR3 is TGTGCCAGCAGTCCGGACAGGGGGCTTACAGATACGCAGTATTTT.